Below, one T cell receptor gamma chain is given with its context. The data were obtained in a study of gamma-delta chains in newborns, infants, children. Overall study context: Polyclonal expansion of innate γδ T cells after birth follows microbial exposure.

This CDR3 is 15 amino acids long. V lost 4 bases and J lost 2; bases outside the gene matches: 11. The germline gives CDR1 GITISATS, CDR2 ISYDGTV (reference sequence). TCRdb redid the clone calls on the reads with CATT. The sample holds under 3,000 gamma-chain clones, roughly a quarter seen once. Sequenced material: blood. This TCR derives from a child who was a newborn, infant or young child, either healthy, febrile or measles-vaccinated (not recorded which). The chain links TRGV9 to TRGJ1 or TRGJ2. CDR3 in amino acids: CALWEISDHYYKKLF. CDR3 sequence (DNA): TGTGCCTTGTGGGAAATATCTGACCATTATTATAAGAAACTCTTT.